Described below is a single T cell receptor beta chain sequence and its context. This sample is drawn from a study of T cell changes during pregnancy in multiple sclerosis. V was clipped by 3 bases and J by 1 base; unmatched bases: 9. The CDR3 has 17 residues. The V gene's germline CDR1 is LNHNV and CDR2 YYDKDF (reference sequence). The repertoire was sequenced with immunoSEQ multiplex PCR; TCRdb's copy has only in-frame clones and lacks some. Here the sample spans more than 45,000 clones, about 94% being singletons. V usage is TRBV15 and J usage is TRBJ1-1; 9 bases match TRBD1. Source: CD4+ T cells from peripheral blood mononuclear cells, taken in the first trimester of pregnancy. This receptor was obtained from a female donor with multiple sclerosis, enrolled in a pregnancy study. The CDR3 is CATSSDRGSIGNTEAFF. The CDR3 region has the DNA TGTGCCACCAGCAGTGACAGGGGGTCGATAGGGAACACTGAAGCTTTCTTT. The full variable domain, completed using reference TRBV15 and TRBJ1-1, is DAMVIQNPRYQVTQFGKPVTLSCSQTLNHNVMYWYQQKSSQAPKLLFHYYDKDFNNEADTPDNFQSRRPNTSFCFLDIRSPGLGDTAMYLCATSSDRGSIGNTEAFFGQGTRLTVV.